This T cell receptor beta chain was recovered during a study of blood T cell repertoires in COVID-19. Turning to the study itself: The origin of the acute and convalescent COVID-19 samples was the United States, Italy and Spain. From T cells, B-cell-depleted T cells, or PBMCs came the material, which was cDNA or gDNA.

V dropped 0 bases and J dropped 5; count of bases not matched to a gene: 9. The germline V gene encodes CDR1 SGHRS and CDR2 YFSETQ. CDR3 length: 16 amino acids. In the authors' methods: Amplifying reference gene primers gave estimates of nucleated cell counts. Assay: immunoSEQ multiplex PCR; the TCRdb copy retains only in-frame clones and omits some. D and trimming come from the DNA, and the V and J calls and clone size come from that table. The sample carries 84,000 or so clones, over 75% recorded once. V is TRBV5-1 and J is TRBJ2-5, with 8 bases matching TRBD2. The sequenced sample was peripheral blood. This TCR was recovered from a human donor in a cohort sampled during active COVID-19. The CDR3 protein is CASSLVSSGSGETQYF. The CDR3 bases are TGCGCCAGCAGCTTGGTGTCTAGCGGGTCTGGGGAGACCCAGTACTTC.